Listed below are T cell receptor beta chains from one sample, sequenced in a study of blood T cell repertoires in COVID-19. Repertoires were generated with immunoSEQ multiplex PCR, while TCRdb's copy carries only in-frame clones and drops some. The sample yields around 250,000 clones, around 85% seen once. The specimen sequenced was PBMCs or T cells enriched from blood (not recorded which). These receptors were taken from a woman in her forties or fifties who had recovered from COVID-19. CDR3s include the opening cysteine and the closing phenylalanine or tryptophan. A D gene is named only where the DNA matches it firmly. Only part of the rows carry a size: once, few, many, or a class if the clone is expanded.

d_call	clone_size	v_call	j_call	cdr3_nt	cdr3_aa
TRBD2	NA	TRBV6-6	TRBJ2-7	TGTGCCAGCAGTTCCAATTGGAGGACTAGCCCCCACGAGCAGTACTTC	CASSSNWRTSPHEQYF
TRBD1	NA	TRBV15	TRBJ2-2	TGTGCCACCAGCAGAGATCACAGGGGGACCACCGGGGAGCTGTTTTTT	CATSRDHRGTTGELFF
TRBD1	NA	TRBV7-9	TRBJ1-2	TGTGCCAGCAGACCTACCACAGGGGCGGGCTATGGCTACACCTTC	CASRPTTGAGYGYTF
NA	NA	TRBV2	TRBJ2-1	TGTGCCAGCAGTGATGGAGGGGCTAGTAGTCTTGATGAGCAGTTCTTC	CASSDGGASSLDEQFF
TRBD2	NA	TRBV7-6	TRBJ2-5	TGTGCCAGCAGCTTAGGGGGCGGGAGGGCCCTAGAGACCCAGTACTTC	CASSLGGGRALETQYF
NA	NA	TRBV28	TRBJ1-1	TGTGCCAGCAGTTTATTCGGCGGCTCGGGGACTGAAGCTTTCTTT	CASSLFGGSGTEAFF
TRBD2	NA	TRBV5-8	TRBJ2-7	TGTGCCAGCAGCGGAAGACTAGCGGGAGGGTACGAGCAGTACTTC	CASSGRLAGGYEQYF
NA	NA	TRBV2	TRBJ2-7	TGTGCCAGCAATCCCAGGGTCGACGAGCAGTACTTC	CASNPRVDEQYF
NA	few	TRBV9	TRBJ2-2	TGTGCCAGCAGCGTTAGCTTGGACACCGGGGAGCTGTTTTTT	CASSVSLDTGELFF
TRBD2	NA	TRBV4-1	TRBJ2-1	TGCGCCAGCAGCCAAAGGGTATGGCTAGCGGGAGGACAATTTTCGGATGAGCAGTTCTTC	CASSQRVWLAGGQFSDEQFF
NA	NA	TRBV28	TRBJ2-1	TGTGCCAGCAGTTCGATGCCGGCGGGTCTCGGACATGAGCAGTTCTTC	CASSSMPAGLGHEQFF
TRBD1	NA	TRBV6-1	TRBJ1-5	TGTGCCAGCAGTGCAGACAGGGGTCGGAATAGGAATAGCAATCAGCCCCAGCATTTT	CASSADRGRNRNSNQPQHF
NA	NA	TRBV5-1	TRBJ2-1	TGCGCCAGCAGCGTCAGCGGTCTCTCCTACAATGAGCAGTTCTTC	CASSVSGLSYNEQFF
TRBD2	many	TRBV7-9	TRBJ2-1	TGTGCCAGCAGACTACTAGCGGGAGAGTACAATGAGCAGTTCTTC	CASRLLAGEYNEQFF
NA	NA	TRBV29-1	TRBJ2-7	TGCAGCGTCGATGGACAGAACTACGAGCAGTACTTC	CSVDGQNYEQYF
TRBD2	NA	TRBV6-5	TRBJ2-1	TGTGCCAGCATCCGGACTAGCGGTAACAATGAGCAGTTCTTC	CASIRTSGNNEQFF
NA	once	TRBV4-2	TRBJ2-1	TGTGCCAGCAGCCAAGCGAGCGGTAGTAACTGGAATGAGCAGTTCTTC	CASSQASGSNWNEQFF
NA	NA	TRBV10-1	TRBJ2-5	TGCGCCAGCAGTGAGTCAGGGGTAGCCGGGGAGACCCAGTACTTC	CASSESGVAGETQYF
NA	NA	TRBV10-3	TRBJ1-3	TGTGCCATCAGGTTGGGAACAGGGAACTCTGGAAACACCATATATTTT	CAIRLGTGNSGNTIYF
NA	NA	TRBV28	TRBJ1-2	TGTGCCAGCAGTTTAGGCCAGGGGACCTATGGCTACACCTTC	CASSLGQGTYGYTF